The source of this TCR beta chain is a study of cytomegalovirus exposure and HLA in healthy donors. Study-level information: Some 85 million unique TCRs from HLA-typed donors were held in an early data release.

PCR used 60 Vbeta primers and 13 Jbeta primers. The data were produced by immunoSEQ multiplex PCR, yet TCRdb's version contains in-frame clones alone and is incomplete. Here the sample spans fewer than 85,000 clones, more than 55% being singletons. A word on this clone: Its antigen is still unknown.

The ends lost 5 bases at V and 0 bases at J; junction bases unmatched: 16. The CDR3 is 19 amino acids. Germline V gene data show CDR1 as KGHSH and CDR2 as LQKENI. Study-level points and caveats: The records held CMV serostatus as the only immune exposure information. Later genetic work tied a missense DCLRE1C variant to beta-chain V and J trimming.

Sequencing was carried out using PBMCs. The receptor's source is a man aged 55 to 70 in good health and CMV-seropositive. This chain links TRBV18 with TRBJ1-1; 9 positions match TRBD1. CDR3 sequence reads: CASSAYLRTGDNMNTEAFF. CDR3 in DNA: TGTGCCAGCTCAGCCTACCTACGGACAGGGGACAACATGAACACTGAAGCTTTCTTT.